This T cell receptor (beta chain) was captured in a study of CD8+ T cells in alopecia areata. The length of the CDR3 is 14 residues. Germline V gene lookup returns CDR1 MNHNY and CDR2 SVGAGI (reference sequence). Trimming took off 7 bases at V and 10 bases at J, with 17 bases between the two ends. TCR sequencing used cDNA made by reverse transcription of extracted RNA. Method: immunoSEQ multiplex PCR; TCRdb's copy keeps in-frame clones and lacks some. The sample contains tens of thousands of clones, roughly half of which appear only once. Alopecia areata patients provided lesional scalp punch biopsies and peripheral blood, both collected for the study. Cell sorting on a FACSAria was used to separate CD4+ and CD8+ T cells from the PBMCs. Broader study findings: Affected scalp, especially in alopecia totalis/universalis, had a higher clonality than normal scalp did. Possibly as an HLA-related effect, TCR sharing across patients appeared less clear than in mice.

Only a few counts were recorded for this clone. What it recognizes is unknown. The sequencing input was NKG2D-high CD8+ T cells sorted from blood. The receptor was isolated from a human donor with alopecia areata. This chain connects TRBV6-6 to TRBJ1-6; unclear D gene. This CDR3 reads CASTSSPDYSPLHF. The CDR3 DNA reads TGTGCCAGCACCAGTAGTCCGGACTACTCACCCCTCCACTTT.